The clone carrying this T cell receptor beta chain occurred a few times. Its antigen is still unknown. The data stem from a study of T-cell memory formation after mild COVID-19. For the study at large: Largely donor-specific TCR clusters were found. General observations from the study: The pre-infection memory compartment contained some responding clones, suggesting cross-reactive memory joined. CD4/CD8 balance held among clones contracting day 15 to 85, and later expanders leaned CD4+.

This CDR3 has 13 amino acids. Germline V gene data show CDR1 as SGHRS and CDR2 as YFSETQ. V lost 4 bases and J lost 3, with 9 bases in between. Via MiXCR, TCRdb re-called the 5' RACE reads, giving one row per CDR3 protein. This table has under 250,000 distinct CDR3 sequences, 15% appearing once. The sample taken for sequencing was PBMCs or a T cell subset sorted from them (not recorded which). The receptor was isolated from an adult woman who had mild COVID-19 (a few samples of this study predate the infection). Cell type and time point are not known. The chain couples TRBV5-1 to TRBJ2-3; D not resolved. CDR3 in DNA: TGCGCCAGCAGCGCCGACCCAACAGATACGCAGTATTTT. As protein: CASSADPTDTQYF.